The T cell receptor beta chain described here comes from a study of neurological immune-mediated disorders (dated by TCRdb to the late 2010s). Broadly, across the study: Peripheral blood TCR-beta repertoires from HTLV-I-associated myelopathy (HAM/TSP) patients, multiple sclerosis patients and healthy controls were compared by UMI-based sequencing. Alongside PBMC samples, the set of about 100 TCR-beta libraries contained longitudinal samples, technical triplicates, and paired CD4+ and CD8+ T-cell subsets that had been sorted. Longitudinal HAM/TSP donors and healthy donors each had 3 time-points at intervals of about 3-40 months. The cohort included approximately 70 subjects: about 15 with HAM/TSP, about 34 with multiple sclerosis, and 20 healthy controls. Beyond this particular receptor, the publication reports: Expanded clones from different subjects shared no identical CDR3 amino acid sequences, which suggests that TCR-beta repertoires were private in all groups. TCR clonal expansion was highest in HAM/TSP patients and lowest in MS patients, with MS patients falling below even healthy controls.

cDNA was synthesized by template-switch 5'RACE using a primer with a 10-nucleotide random unique molecular identifier that tagged each TCR transcript. Every sequencing run yielded over 190 million TCR-beta sequences covering 15-18 subjects. The RNeasy kit was used for extraction of total RNA. Using the KAPA Real-time Library Amplification kit, TCR-beta VDJ regions were amplified with primers for the TCR constant region and the 5'RACE anchor. Sample indexes and Illumina adaptors were added in a first PCR, and a second PCR then increased library yield. After purification with Ampure beads, the TCR product of roughly 650 bp was size-selected on a 2% E-gel SizeSelection system. Before pooling, library quality was checked on a Bioanalyzer, concentration was measured with Qubit, and libraries were quantified with the Kapa Library Quantification kit. An Illumina HiSeq 2500 sequenced the libraries paired-end 2 x 150 bp. To increase sequence diversity, roughly 24-32% phiX was spiked into each library pool. As for the authors' bioinformatics: Quality-filtered reads were processed with the UMI-based MiGEC pipeline, and over 75% of raw TCR sequences were removed by the MiGEC pipeline during error correction. VDJ genes were aligned to IMGT germline references, and clonotypes were defined by unique CDR3 amino acid sequence plus V-J genes. VDJtools evaluated clonal expansion, Shannon diversity and CDR3 relatedness (CalcPairwiseDistances, ClusterSamples); CLCbio workbench built phylogenetic trees. Using coefficient-of-variation modelling across technical triplicates, the study counted a clone as expanded if it had at least 8 unique UMIs. TCRdb applied fastp at Q25 and MiXCR to the public reads, then kept only in-frame beta chains. Every CDR3 protein is listed once, alongside the most common genes and DNA of its rows. TCRdb, rather than the study authors, made the V and J calls. In all, the sample holds about 53,000 distinct CDR3 sequences, and 7% to 9% of those were seen once. The top ten clones comprise 1.9% of the sample.

Including cysteine and phenylalanine, the CDR3 has 13 amino acids. Only the CDR3 DNA stays, 39 bases, in frame from base 1. CDR1 and CDR2 are drawn from the germline V gene: SGHRS, YFSETQ. V and J are trimmed by 5 bases and 3 bases, and the gene matches miss 1 base of the junction. This clonotype has ten or more counts. The antigen it recognizes is unknown. No clone much larger than this one lies a single base away; base qualities are absent. Per the publication, the time point label means: longitudinal time-point 3. The healthy controls were volunteers from a blood bank in Maryland, USA. For unsorted PBMC libraries, 2 million PBMCs were used after storage in RNAlater at -80 degrees C until RNA extraction. Peripheral blood was subjected to Ficoll-Hypaque density gradient centrifugation to isolate PBMCs, which were then cryopreserved in liquid nitrogen.

The sequencing sample was made of PBMCs. The receptor was derived from a middle-aged woman in good health. The rearranged chain carries TRBV5-1 and TRBJ2-3, and TRBD1 aligns with 9 junction nucleotides. This receptor has the CDR3 CASRDRGTDTQYF. The DNA sequence is as follows: TGCGCCAGCAGAGACAGGGGGACAGATACGCAGTATTTT.